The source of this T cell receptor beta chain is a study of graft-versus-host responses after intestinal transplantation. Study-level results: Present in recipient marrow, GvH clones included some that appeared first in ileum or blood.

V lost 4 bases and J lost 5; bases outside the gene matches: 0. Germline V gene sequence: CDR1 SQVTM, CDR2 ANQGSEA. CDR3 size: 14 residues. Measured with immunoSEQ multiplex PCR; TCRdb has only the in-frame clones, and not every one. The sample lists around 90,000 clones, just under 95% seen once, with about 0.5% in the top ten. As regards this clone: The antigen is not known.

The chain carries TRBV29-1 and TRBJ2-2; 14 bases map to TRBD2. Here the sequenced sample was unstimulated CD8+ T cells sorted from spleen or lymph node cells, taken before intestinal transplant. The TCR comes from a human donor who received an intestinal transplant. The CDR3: CSVGLAGGTGELFF. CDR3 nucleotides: TGCAGCGTTGGACTAGCGGGAGGGACCGGGGAGCTGTTTTTT.